One sample yielded the 21 T cell receptor beta chains listed below, sequenced in a study of blood T cells in healthy people across ages. PCR was performed a second time for roughly 6 to 12 cycles using a sample-barcoded 5' primer and a J-beta primer mix. One entry per CDR3 protein results from TCRdb running MiXCR on the 5' RACE reads. Among 850,000 to 1,300,000 distinct CDR3 sequences listed, over 35% were seen once. Sequencing used blood. Receptors were obtained from a woman aged 55-69 years in good health.

The V call is TRBV24-1, the J call TRBJ2-2; D is possibly TRBD1 (5 bases). CDR1 and CDR2 (germline): KGHDR, SFDVKD. V was cut by 2 bases and J by 5 bases, with 11 bases left in between. The CDR3 extends over 15 amino acids. This CDR3 is CATSDSGRVTGELFF. The CDR3, as DNA: TGTGCCACCAGTGATTCGGGCAGGGTAACCGGGGAGCTGTTTTTT.

This clonotype was seen only a few times. The J gene is TRBJ1-6, the V gene TRBV5-1, with D tentatively TRBD1 (6 bases). This CDR3 is built from 13 residues. CDR1 is SGHRS and CDR2 is YFSETQ in the germline V gene. V gave up 1 base and J gave up 7 bases, with 6 bases separating them. This CDR3 reads CASSLTGNSPLHF. DNA of the CDR3: TGCGCCAGCAGCTTGACAGGGAATTCACCCCTCCACTTT.

This clonotype showed up just a few times. The gene calls are TRBV9 and TRBJ2-3, with D perhaps TRBD2 (5 bases). Germline loops: CDR1 SGDLS, CDR2 YYNGEE. V gave up 3 bases and J gave up 3 bases, with 8 bases separating them. The CDR3 consists of 13 residues. CDR3 nucleotide sequence: TGTGCCAGCAGCGGAAGCGGAACAGATACGCAGTATTTT. Translated: CASSGSGTDTQYF.

The J gene is TRBJ2-1, the V gene TRBV6-5; D gene ambiguous. CDR3 length: 12 amino acids. The V and J ends lost 6 bases and 5 bases respectively, with 8 bases between them. CDR1 MNHEY and CDR2 SVGAGI come from the germline V gene. CDR3 nucleotides: TGTGCCAGCAGAGCCAAGAACAATGAGCAGTTCTTC. Translation: CASRAKNNEQFF.

This clonotype has a handful of counts. The chain links TRBV5-1 to TRBJ2-7, with 7 bases lining up with TRBD2. The CDR3 consists of 17 residues. In germline, CDR1 is SGHRS, CDR2 YFSETQ. After removal of 1 base from V and 3 bases from J, the junction contained 13 bases not matched to a gene. The CDR3: CASSLQVGGRTLYEQYF. The CDR3 DNA reads as TGCGCCAGCAGCTTGCAAGTCGGCGGGAGAACCCTCTACGAGCAGTACTTC.

J is TRBJ2-3 and V is TRBV29-1, with D maybe TRBD2 (6 bases). The CDR3 sequence is 13 residues long. Looked up from germline, CDR1 is SQVTM and CDR2 is ANQGSEA. The V gene lost 8 bases and the J gene lost 2 bases, with 14 bases spanning the gap. CDR3: CSNRDSDTDTQYF. In DNA, the CDR3 is TGCAGCAACCGGGACTCAGACACAGATACGCAGTATTTT.

The chain has TRBV28 and TRBJ2-7; 7 nucleotides match TRBD1. Trimming cost V 5 bases and J 3 bases; bases outside gene matches: 7. The CDR3 extends over 14 amino acids. Germline V gives CDR1 MDHEN, CDR2 SYDVKM. In DNA form, the CDR3 reads TGTGCCAGCAGTGCTCCAGGGGGTGACTACGAGCAGTACTTC. This translates into CASSAPGGDYEQYF.

This chain joins TRBV10-3 and TRBJ1-4, with 10 nucleotides matching TRBD1. Germline V gives CDR1 ENHRY, CDR2 SYGVKD. The trim removed 10 bases at V and 8 bases at J, leaving 7 bases unmatched. The CDR3 is 13 residues long. CDR3 nucleotide sequence: TGTGCCACCCGACAGGGGGCCGGCGAAAAACTGTTTTTT. Its translation: CATRQGAGEKLFF.

This chain joins TRBV7-9 and TRBJ2-5, with D unresolved. Germline V lookup: CDR1 SEHNR, CDR2 FQNEAQ (reference sequence). The ends were cut back, 0 bases at V and 4 bases at J, with 6 bases in the middle. This CDR3 region has 13 residues. This chain's CDR3 is CASSLAILETQYF. CDR3 nucleotides: TGTGCCAGCAGCTTAGCGATCCTAGAGACCCAGTACTTC.

There are many counts of this clonotype. This chain connects TRBV29-1 to TRBJ2-3, with D unclear. The CDR3 loop spans 12 amino acids. Between the trimmed V and J ends, which lost 4 bases and 4 bases, there was a span of 9 bases. CDR1 SQVTM and CDR2 ANQGSEA come from the germline V gene. CDR3 sequence reads: CSVAGVADTQYF. CDR3 nucleotides: TGCAGCGTTGCTGGGGTGGCAGATACGCAGTATTTT.

The table lists this clonotype with a few counts. The V call is TRBV4-1, the J call TRBJ2-7, with D possibly being TRBD2 (6 bases). Germline-derived CDR1 and CDR2 are MGHRA and YSYEKL. The CDR3 length is 17 residues. Trimming shortened V by 1 base and J by 0 bases, and 16 bases separated the two germline ends. The CDR3 protein is CASSQGGGSPSSYEQYF. The DNA of the CDR3 is TGCGCCAGCAGCCAAGGGGGAGGTAGCCCTAGCTCCTACGAGCAGTACTTC.

About this clonotype: A clone one base away is much larger, so this may be a read error. The chain couples TRBV5-1 to TRBJ2-1, with D possibly matching TRBD2 (6 bases). Germline CDR1 and CDR2: SGHRS and YFSETQ. The CDR3 length is 15 residues. The CDR3 DNA reads TGCGCCAGCAGCTTGGCTAGCGCTTCCTACAATGAGCAGGTCTTC. This sequence encodes CASSLASASYNEQVF.

This clonotype has more than one count but fewer than ten. The chain employs TRBV7-8 and TRBJ2-7; D tentatively fits TRBD1 or TRBD2 (5 bases each). V lost 5 bases, J lost 0 bases, and 17 bases lay in between. Germline CDR1 and CDR2: SGHVS and FQNEAQ. The CDR3 runs to 16 residues. The chain's CDR3 is CASSVQRGDSSYEQYF. The CDR3 nucleotides are TGTGCCAGCAGCGTCCAGAGAGGGGATAGCTCCTACGAGCAGTACTTC. The entire variable domain, with the rest obtained from reference TRBV7-8 and TRBJ2-7, is as follows: GAGVSQSPRYKVAKRGQDVALRCDPISGHVSLFWYQQALGQGPEFLTYFQNEAQLDKSGLPSDRFFAERPEGSVSTLKIQRTQQEDSAVYLCASSVQRGDSSYEQYFGPGTRLTVT.

This chain joins TRBV5-1 and TRBJ2-1; D may be TRBD2 (5 bases). Trimming removed 0 bases at V and 9 bases at J, with 7 bases between. The CDR3 contains 12 residues. The V gene's germline CDR1 is SGHRS and CDR2 YFSETQ. The CDR3 loop is CASSLATSEQFF. The CDR3 DNA is TGCGCCAGCAGCTTGGCTACTAGTGAGCAGTTCTTC.

This clonotype was found many times. V is TRBV29-1 and J is TRBJ2-7; 7 nucleotides line up with TRBD2. CDR1 is SQVTM, CDR2 ANQGSEA, per germline. The CDR3 is 12 residues long. V was clipped by 7 bases and J by 3 bases; unmatched bases: 6. CDR3 nucleotides: TGCAGCGCGCAGACTAGCCTCTACGAGCAGTACTTC. As protein: CSAQTSLYEQYF.

This clonotype has a single count. The V gene is TRBV29-1, the J gene TRBJ2-7, with D possibly TRBD1 on 6 matching bases. Trimming shortened V by 6 bases and J by 3 bases, and 21 bases separated the two germline ends. CDR1 and CDR2 (germline): SQVTM, ANQGSEA. This CDR3 has 15 residues. In DNA, the CDR3 is TGCAGCGTCCTCCCAGGGGCAGGGCGAGGCTACGAGCAGTACTTC. Protein: CSVLPGAGRGYEQYF.

This clonotype occurred once. V is TRBV20-1 and J is TRBJ2-1; TRBD2 matches at 11 bases. The CDR3 totals 16 residues. J lost 7 bases, V lost 3 bases, and 11 bases had no gene match. The germline V gene has CDR1 DFQATT and CDR2 SNEGSKA (reference sequence). CDR3 protein: CSARRPVAGGMNEQFF. DNA for the CDR3: TGCAGTGCTAGGAGACCTGTAGCGGGAGGGATGAATGAGCAGTTCTTC.

This clonotype was counted between two and nine times. The V call is TRBV29-1, the J call TRBJ2-2; D unresolved. Trimming left V 4 bases short and J 1 base short, with 7 bases between. The CDR3 runs 13 residues. The germline CDR1 and CDR2 sequences are SQVTM and ANQGSEA. DNA of the CDR3: TGCAGCGTTGTTTCAGGGAACACCGGGGAGCTGTTTTTT. It is translated as CSVVSGNTGELFF.

This chain links TRBV27 with TRBJ1-6; D might be TRBD1 (5 bases). The CDR3 totals 16 residues. Germline V gene data show CDR1 as MNHEY and CDR2 as SMNVEV (reference sequence). V lost 2 bases to trimming and J lost 3 bases, with 11 bases between them. The CDR3 sequence is CASSLRGNFYNSPLHF. The CDR3 DNA is TGTGCCAGCAGTTTACGGGGGAACTTCTATAATTCACCCCTCCACTTT.

The rearrangement joins TRBV20-1 to TRBJ1-6; D gene uncertain. With 6 bases removed from V and 0 bases from J, the gap between germline ends came to 9 bases. Germline V CDR1 and CDR2: DFQATT, SNEGSKA (reference sequence). The CDR3 is 14 amino acids. For the CDR3, the DNA is TGCAGTGCCCTGGGTAGCTCCTATAATTCACCCCTCCACTTT. Translated: CSALGSSYNSPLHF.

The V call is TRBV25-1, the J call TRBJ2-5; D is possibly TRBD2 (6 bases). Trimming took 4 bases from V and 4 from J, leaving 13 bases between them. Germline V gives CDR1 MGHDK, CDR2 SYGVNS. The CDR3 has 14 amino acids. The CDR3 DNA reads TGTGCCAGCAGTGGGGGGGAAGAGCCAGAGACCCAGTACTTC. This codes for CASSGGEEPETQYF.